This T cell receptor (beta chain) was recorded in a study of cytomegalovirus exposure and HLA in healthy donors. Points from the study as a whole: TCR beta sequences reportedly predicted most subjects' HLA-A and HLA-B alleles accurately. The study put around 180 TCR beta chains on its list as cytomegalovirus-associated. Analysis was carried out at a later point, and it linked a missense DCLRE1C variant to TCR beta V- and J-gene trimming.

A remark on this clone: Its target is unknown.

The primer mix had 60 Vbeta and 13 Jbeta primers. Assay: immunoSEQ multiplex PCR; the TCRdb copy retains only in-frame clones and omits some. The sample carries approximately 150,000 clones, 70% to 85% recorded once. There are 17 residues in the CDR3. V lost 4 bases, J lost 0 bases, and 19 bases lay in between. Germline CDR1 is SNHLY and CDR2 is FYNNEI. This sequence joins TRBV2 and TRBJ2-7, with D unclear. This receptor was taken from a man aged 30 to 45 in good health and CMV-seropositive. Sequencing was carried out using PBMCs. In DNA form, the CDR3 reads TGTGCCAGCAGTGGAGATTCGGGTCCGAGGAGCTCCTACGAGCAGTACTTC. It specifies CASSGDSGPRSSYEQYF.